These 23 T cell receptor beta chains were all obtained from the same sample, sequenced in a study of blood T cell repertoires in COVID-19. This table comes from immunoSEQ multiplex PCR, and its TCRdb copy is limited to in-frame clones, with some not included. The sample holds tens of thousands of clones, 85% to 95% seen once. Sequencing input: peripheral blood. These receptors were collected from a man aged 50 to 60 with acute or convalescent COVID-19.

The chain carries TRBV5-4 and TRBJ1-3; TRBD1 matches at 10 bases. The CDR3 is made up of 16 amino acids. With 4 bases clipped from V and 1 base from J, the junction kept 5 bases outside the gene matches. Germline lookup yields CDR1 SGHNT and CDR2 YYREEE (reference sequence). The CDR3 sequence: CASSLDRGLSGNTIYF. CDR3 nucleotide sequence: TGTGCCAGCAGCCTTGACAGGGGGCTGTCTGGAAACACCATATATTTT. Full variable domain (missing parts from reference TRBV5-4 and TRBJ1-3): ETGVTQSPTHLIKTRGQQVTLRCSSQSGHNTVSWYQQALGQGPQFIFQYYREEENGRGNFPPRFSGLQFPNYSSELNVNALELDDSALYLCASSLDRGLSGNTIYFGEGSWLTVV.

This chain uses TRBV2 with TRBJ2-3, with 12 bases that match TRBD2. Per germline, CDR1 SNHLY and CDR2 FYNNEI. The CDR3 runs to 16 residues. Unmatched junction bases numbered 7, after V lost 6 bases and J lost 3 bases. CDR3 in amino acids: CASRRRTSGGTDTQYF. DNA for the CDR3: TGTGCCAGCAGGAGGAGAACTAGCGGGGGGACAGATACGCAGTATTTT.

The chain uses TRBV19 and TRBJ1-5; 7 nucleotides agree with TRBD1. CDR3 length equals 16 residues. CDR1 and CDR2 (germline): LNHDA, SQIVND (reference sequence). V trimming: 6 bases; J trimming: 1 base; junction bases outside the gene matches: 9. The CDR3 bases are TGTGCCAGTAGCCATCCTGACAGGGCGAGCAATCAGCCCCAGCATTTT. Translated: CASSHPDRASNQPQHF.

The CDR3 is CASSPRQNSNYGYTF. The CDR3 region has the DNA TGTGCCAGCTCACCACGACAGAATTCTAACTATGGCTACACCTTC. The chain uses TRBV18 and TRBJ1-2, with a possible D match to TRBD1 (5 bases). Germline CDR1 KGHSH, CDR2 LQKENI. V was clipped by 1 base and J by 0 bases, with 9 bases between them. CDR3 length: 15 residues.

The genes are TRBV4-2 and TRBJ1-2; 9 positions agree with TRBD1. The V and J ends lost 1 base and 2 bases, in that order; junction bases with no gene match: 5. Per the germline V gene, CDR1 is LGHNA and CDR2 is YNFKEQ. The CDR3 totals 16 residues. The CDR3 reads CASSQAQGTGNYGYTF. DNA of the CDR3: TGTGCCAGCAGCCAAGCGCAGGGGACAGGGAACTATGGCTACACCTTC.

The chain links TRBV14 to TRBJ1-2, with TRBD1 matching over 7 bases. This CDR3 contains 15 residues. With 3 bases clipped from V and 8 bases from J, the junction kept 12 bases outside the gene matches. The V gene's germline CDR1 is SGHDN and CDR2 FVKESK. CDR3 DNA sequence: TGTGCCAGCAGCCACAGGACAGGACGCTTTCGGGGCTACACCTTC. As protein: CASSHRTGRFRGYTF.

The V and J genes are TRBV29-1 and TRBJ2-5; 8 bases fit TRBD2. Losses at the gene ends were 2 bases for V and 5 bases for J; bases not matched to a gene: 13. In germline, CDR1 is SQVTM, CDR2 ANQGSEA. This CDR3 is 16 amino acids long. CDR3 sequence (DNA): TGCAGCGTTGAATATGGGGGCGCGGGAGGATGGGAGACCCAGTACTTC. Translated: CSVEYGGAGGWETQYF.

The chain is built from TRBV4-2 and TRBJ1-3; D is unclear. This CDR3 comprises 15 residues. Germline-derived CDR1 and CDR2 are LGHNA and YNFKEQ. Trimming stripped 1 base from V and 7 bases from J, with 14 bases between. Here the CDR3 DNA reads TGTGCCAGCAGCCAAGCGACCGTCGGAGGGAACACCATATATTTT. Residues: CASSQATVGGNTIYF.

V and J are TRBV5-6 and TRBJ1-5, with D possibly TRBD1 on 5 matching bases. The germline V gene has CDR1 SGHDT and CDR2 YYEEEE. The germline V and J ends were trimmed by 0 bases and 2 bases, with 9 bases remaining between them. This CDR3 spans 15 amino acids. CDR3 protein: CASSLVGDGNQPQHF. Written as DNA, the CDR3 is TGTGCCAGCAGCTTGGTAGGGGATGGCAATCAGCCCCAGCATTTT.

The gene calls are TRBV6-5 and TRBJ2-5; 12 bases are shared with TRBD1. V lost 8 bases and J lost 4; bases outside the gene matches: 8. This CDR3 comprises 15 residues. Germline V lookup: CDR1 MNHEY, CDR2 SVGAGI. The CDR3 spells CASGKPGQGAETQYF. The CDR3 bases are TGTGCCAGCGGGAAACCGGGACAGGGGGCAGAGACCCAGTACTTC.

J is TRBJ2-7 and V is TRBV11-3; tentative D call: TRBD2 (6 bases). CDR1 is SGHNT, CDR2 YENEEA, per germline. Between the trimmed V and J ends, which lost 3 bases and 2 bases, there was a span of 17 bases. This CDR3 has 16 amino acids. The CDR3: CASSFGPRDCTYEQYF. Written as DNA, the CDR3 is TGTGCCAGCAGCTTTGGCCCTCGGGACTGCACCTACGAGCAGTACTTC.

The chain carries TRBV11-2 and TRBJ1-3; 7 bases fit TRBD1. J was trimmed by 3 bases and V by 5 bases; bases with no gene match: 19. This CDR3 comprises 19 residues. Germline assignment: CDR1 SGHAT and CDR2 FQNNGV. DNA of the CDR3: TGTGCCAGCAGCCACGACCCTCCGGGACAGATCCTTATTGGAAACACCATATATTTT. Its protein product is CASSHDPPGQILIGNTIYF.

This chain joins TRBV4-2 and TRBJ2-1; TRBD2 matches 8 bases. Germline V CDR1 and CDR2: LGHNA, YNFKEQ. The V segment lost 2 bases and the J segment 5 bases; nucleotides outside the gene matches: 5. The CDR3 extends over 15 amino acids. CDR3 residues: CASSQRGGMNNEQFF. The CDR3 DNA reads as TGTGCCAGCAGCCAACGGGGGGGCATGAACAATGAGCAGTTCTTC.

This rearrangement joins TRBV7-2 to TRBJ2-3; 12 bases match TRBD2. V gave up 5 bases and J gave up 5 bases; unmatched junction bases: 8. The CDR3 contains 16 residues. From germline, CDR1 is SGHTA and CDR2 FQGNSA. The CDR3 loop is CASSPGTSGRRDTQYF. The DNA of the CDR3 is TGTGCCAGCAGCCCGGGGACTAGCGGGCGGAGAGATACGCAGTATTTT.

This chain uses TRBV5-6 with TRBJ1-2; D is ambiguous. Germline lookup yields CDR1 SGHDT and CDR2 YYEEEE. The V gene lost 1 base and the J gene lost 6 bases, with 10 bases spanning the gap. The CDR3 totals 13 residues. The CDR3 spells CASSLTVINGYTF. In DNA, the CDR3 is TGTGCCAGCAGCTTGACAGTAATTAATGGCTACACCTTC.

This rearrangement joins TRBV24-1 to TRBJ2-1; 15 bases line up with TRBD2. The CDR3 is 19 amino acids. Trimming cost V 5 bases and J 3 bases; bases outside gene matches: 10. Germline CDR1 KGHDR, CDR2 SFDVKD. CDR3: CATSGTPGLAGGVYNEQFF. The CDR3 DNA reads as TGTGCCACCAGTGGGACACCGGGACTAGCGGGGGGCGTCTACAATGAGCAGTTCTTC.

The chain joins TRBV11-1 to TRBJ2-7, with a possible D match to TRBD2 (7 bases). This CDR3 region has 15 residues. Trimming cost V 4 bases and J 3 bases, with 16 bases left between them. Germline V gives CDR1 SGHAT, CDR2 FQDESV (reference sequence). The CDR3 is CASSSVGGRIYEQYF. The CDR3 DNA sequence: TGTGCCAGCAGCTCAGTGGGGGGGCGCATCTACGAGCAGTACTTC.

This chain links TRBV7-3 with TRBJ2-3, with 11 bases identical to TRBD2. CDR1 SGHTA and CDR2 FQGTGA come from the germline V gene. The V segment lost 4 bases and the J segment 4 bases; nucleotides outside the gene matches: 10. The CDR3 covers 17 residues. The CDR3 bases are TGTGCCAGCAGCTCACCACCTACTAGCGGGGGACCAGATACGCAGTATTTT. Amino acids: CASSSPPTSGGPDTQYF.

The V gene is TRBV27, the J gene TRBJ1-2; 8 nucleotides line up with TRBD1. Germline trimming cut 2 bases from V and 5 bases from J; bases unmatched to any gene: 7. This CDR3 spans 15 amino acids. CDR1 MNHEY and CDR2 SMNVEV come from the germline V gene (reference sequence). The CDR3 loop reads CASSLIRQGAYGYTF. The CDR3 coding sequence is TGTGCCAGCAGTTTAATAAGGCAGGGGGCATATGGCTACACCTTC.

CDR3 DNA: TGTGCCACCAGCAGCGCCTTGGGGCCAAGGGGAGAAAAACTGTTTTTT. It codes for CATSSALGPRGEKLFF. The genes are TRBV15 and TRBJ1-4; a weak D match, TRBD1 (5 bases). This CDR3 has 16 amino acids. Trimming cost V 3 bases and J 8 bases, with 19 bases left between them. Germline values: CDR1 LNHNV, CDR2 YYDKDF (reference sequence).

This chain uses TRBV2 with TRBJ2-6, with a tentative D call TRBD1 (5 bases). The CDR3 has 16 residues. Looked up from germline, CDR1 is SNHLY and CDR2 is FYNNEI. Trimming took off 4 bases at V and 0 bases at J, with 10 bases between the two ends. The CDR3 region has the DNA TGTGCCAGCAGTGGGAACAGGATCTCTGGGGCCAACGTCCTGACTTTC. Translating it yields CASSGNRISGANVLTF.

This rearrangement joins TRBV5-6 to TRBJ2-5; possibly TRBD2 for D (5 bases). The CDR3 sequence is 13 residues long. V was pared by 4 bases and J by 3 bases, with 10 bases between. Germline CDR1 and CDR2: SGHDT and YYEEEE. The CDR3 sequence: CASSVTIEETQYF. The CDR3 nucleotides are TGTGCCAGCAGCGTGACTATCGAAGAGACCCAGTACTTC.

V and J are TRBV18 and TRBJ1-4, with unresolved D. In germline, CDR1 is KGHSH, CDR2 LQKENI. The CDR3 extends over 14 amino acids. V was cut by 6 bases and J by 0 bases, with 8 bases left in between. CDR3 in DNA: TGTGCCAGCTCCCAGACTGCAACTAATGAAAAACTGTTTTTT. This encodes CASSQTATNEKLFF.